The clone carrying this TCR beta chain has only a few counts. Its antigen is as yet unknown. V was clipped by 6 bases and J by 1 base, with 18 bases between them. CDR3 length: 16 amino acids. CDR1 and CDR2 from the germline V gene are SGHTA and FQGNSA. As every portion of the isolated RNA was reverse transcribed, the sequencing read expressed TCRB transcripts. This table comes from immunoSEQ multiplex PCR, and its TCRdb copy is limited to in-frame clones, with some not included. The data contain 630,000 or so clones, more than 12% of them seen just once; the ten biggest clones take up around 0.04%. This record comes from a study of beta chain features in type 1 diabetes. Overall study results and limits: The study found that naive, central memory and Treg TCRB repertoires appeared more similar in patients than in healthy donors. Among all four CD4+ subsets, Type 1 diabetes patients had TCRB CDR3s that were moderately but significantly shorter.

Sorted CD4+ subsets: naive, central memory, regulatory, stem cell-like memory (CD45RO/CCR7/CD25/CD127/CD95/CD27 panel). The chain couples TRBV7-2 to TRBJ1-1, with D perhaps TRBD1 (5 bases). Sequencing was done on a sample of naive CD4+ T cells from blood. The receptor was isolated from a man between 18 and 35 years old with type 1 diabetes. CDR3 amino acids: CASRDVGLVPNTEAFF. CDR3 nucleotide sequence: TGTGCCAGCAGGGATGTGGGGCTGGTGCCGAACACTGAAGCTTTCTTT.